One sample yielded the 31 T cell receptor beta chains listed below, sequenced in a study of beta chain features in type 1 diabetes. Regarding the study as a whole: The study found moderately but significantly shorter TCRB CDR3s in all four CD4+ subsets of Type 1 diabetes patients.

As every portion of the isolated RNA was reverse transcribed, the sequencing read expressed TCRB transcripts. Sequencing was performed with immunoSEQ multiplex PCR; in TCRdb, only in-frame clones are kept and a portion is missing. This repertoire shows more than 250,000 clones, roughly an eighth found once; its top ten account for about 0.015%. These receptors have no known antigen. The sample consisted of naive CD4+ T cells from blood. The source is a man aged 25-45 years with type 1 diabetes.

This clone was seen a few times. V and J are TRBV9 and TRBJ2-7; 8 nucleotides match TRBD1. Unmatched junction bases numbered 6, after V lost 7 bases and J lost 6 bases. The CDR3 length is 12 residues. The V gene's germline CDR1 is SGDLS and CDR2 YYNGEE. CDR3 DNA: TGTGCCAGCGGGACAGGTATAACCGAGCAGTACTTC. It yields the protein CASGTGITEQYF.

This clone has just a few counts. The chain couples TRBV5-1 to TRBJ1-1, with TRBD1 identical over 7 bases. V was clipped by 5 bases and J by 7 bases; unmatched bases: 8. The V gene's germline CDR1 is SGHRS and CDR2 YFSETQ. The CDR3 sequence is 13 residues long. DNA for the CDR3: TGCGCCAGCAGGTCCGGGACAGATAATGAAGCTTTCTTT. This gives the protein CASRSGTDNEAFF.

This clone was recorded a few times. The CDR3 spells CASSPLRQPQHF. For the CDR3, the DNA is TGTGCCAGCAGTCCCCTTCGGCAGCCCCAGCATTTT. This sequence joins TRBV28 and TRBJ1-5; D is unclear. Trimming left V 5 bases short and J 7 bases short, with 9 bases between. This CDR3 comprises 12 residues. The germline CDR1 and CDR2 sequences are MDHEN and SYDVKM. The full variable domain, in which reference TRBV28 and TRBJ1-5 provide the parts outside the CDR3, is DVKVTQSSRYLVKRTGEKVFLECVQDMDHENMFWYRQDPGLGLRLIYFSYDVKMKEKGDIPEGYSVSREKKERFSLILESASTNQTSMYLCASSPLRQPQHFGDGTRLSIL.

Only a few counts were recorded for this clone. The chain employs TRBV5-6 and TRBJ1-2; D call uncertain. CDR3 length: 14 amino acids. The germline CDR1 and CDR2 sequences are SGHDT and YYEEEE. The ends were cut back, 4 bases at V and 0 bases at J, with 10 bases in the middle. CDR3 DNA sequence: TGTGCCAGCAGCCCGCCGACAACTAACTATGGCTACACCTTC. Its translation: CASSPPTTNYGYTF.

The chain carries TRBV11-3 and TRBJ2-1; a weak D match, TRBD2 (5 bases). V lost 1 base, J lost 6 bases, and 10 bases lay in between. Germline CDR1 reads SGHNT; CDR2 reads YENEEA. The CDR3 runs 14 residues. CDR3 DNA sequence: TGTGCCAGCAGCTTAGGATGGACTGCCAATGAGCAGTTCTTC. Translation: CASSLGWTANEQFF.

The chain is built from TRBV7-9 and TRBJ2-1; D not resolved. CDR1 is SEHNR and CDR2 is FQNEAQ in the germline V gene (reference sequence). CDR3 size: 13 residues. The V end lost 1 base, the J end lost 4 bases, and 5 bases lay between the germline ends. The CDR3 region has the DNA TGTGCCAGCAGCTTAGGTTCTTACAATGAGCAGTTCTTC. Protein product: CASSLGSYNEQFF.

V is TRBV7-2 and J is TRBJ1-1, with D possibly being TRBD1 (6 bases). The CDR3 runs to 15 residues. Per the germline V gene, CDR1 is SGHTA and CDR2 is FQGNSA. Deletions cut 2 bases from V and 4 bases from J, with 14 bases between. CDR3 coding DNA: TGTGCCAGCAGCTTATCTGGGGGCTTAGTCACTGAAGCTTTCTTT. Translated, it gives CASSLSGGLVTEAFF.

This chain joins TRBV25-1 and TRBJ2-5, with D uncertain. The DNA end is more similar to TRBJ2-7, so the J call may be wrong. The CDR3 runs to 11 residues. CDR1 MGHDK and CDR2 SYGVNS come from the germline V gene. The CDR3 sequence is CASRSSAEQYF. The CDR3 bases are TGTGCCAGCAGATCCAGCGCCGAGCAGTACTTC.

This clone was picked up a small number of times. The chain is built from TRBV7-2 and TRBJ2-2; 11 bases are shared with TRBD2. CDR3 length: 17 residues. V lost 3 bases and J lost 3; bases outside the gene matches: 6. In germline, CDR1 is SGHTA, CDR2 FQGNSA. CDR3 amino acids: CASSFLTSGKDTGELFF. CDR3 DNA: TGTGCCAGCAGCTTTCTGACTAGCGGGAAAGACACCGGGGAGCTGTTTTTT.

The chain employs TRBV7-8 and TRBJ1-5, with D perhaps matching TRBD1 (6 bases). V was pared by 5 bases and J by 2 bases, with 16 bases between. CDR3 length: 16 residues. Germline assignment: CDR1 SGHVS and CDR2 FQNEAQ. The CDR3 sequence is CASSPQRGSGNQPQHF. CDR3 in DNA: TGTGCCAGCAGCCCCCAGAGGGGGAGCGGCAATCAGCCCCAGCATTTT.

This chain connects TRBV28 to TRBJ1-1, with D possibly TRBD1 on 6 matching bases. This CDR3 has 13 amino acids. Germline V gene sequence: CDR1 MDHEN, CDR2 SYDVKM. Trimming removed 8 bases at V and 4 bases at J, with 14 bases between. CDR3 in amino acids: CASLTGGSTEAFF. The CDR3 DNA is TGTGCCAGCCTAACTGGGGGCAGCACTGAAGCTTTCTTT.

With respect to this clone: Given the absence of the conserved phenylalanine or tryptophan at the CDR3 end, a read error is likely. The DNA is left out, because the CDR3 cannot be placed on it with certainty; the CDR3 is given as TCRdb lists it. CDR3 amino acids: CAWSAPTEVYSRFYG. The chain links TRBV30 to TRBJ1-2. Germline values: CDR1 GTSNPN, CDR2 SVGIG (reference sequence). The CDR3 totals 15 residues, both ends included.

This clone occurred a few times. J is TRBJ2-1 and V is TRBV28; 9 positions match TRBD2. There are 14 residues in the CDR3. The germline V gene has CDR1 MDHEN and CDR2 SYDVKM. J lost 6 bases, V lost 3 bases, and 3 bases had no gene match. The CDR3 reads CASSLGGRANEQFF. CDR3 DNA: TGTGCCAGCAGTTTGGGCGGGAGGGCCAATGAGCAGTTCTTC.

This clone was seen a few times. The chain has TRBV28 and TRBJ2-3; D remains ambiguous. Germline V gene sequence: CDR1 MDHEN, CDR2 SYDVKM. The CDR3 runs to 12 residues. V lost 6 bases, J lost 0 bases, and 4 bases lay in between. DNA for the CDR3: TGTGCCAGCAGGCAGAGCACAGATACGCAGTATTTT. It codes for CASRQSTDTQYF.

The rearrangement joins TRBV9 to TRBJ2-1; D not certain. Germline V gene data show CDR1 as SGDLS and CDR2 as YYNGEE. The CDR3 is 14 residues long. Trimming took 3 bases from V and 5 from J, leaving 12 bases between them. The CDR3 bases are TGTGCCAGCAGCGGACTCAGCATTCACAATGAGCAGTTCTTC. It encodes CASSGLSIHNEQFF.

The chain uses TRBV7-8 and TRBJ2-5; the D gene is possibly TRBD2 (6 bases). CDR1 and CDR2 from the germline V gene are SGHVS and FQNEAQ. The V end was cut by 3 bases, the J end by 2 bases, with 13 bases between. The CDR3 is made up of 15 amino acids. CDR3 amino acids: CASSFGGGRQETQYF. In nucleotides, the CDR3 is TGTGCCAGCAGCTTCGGGGGAGGAAGGCAAGAGACCCAGTACTTC.

The V and J genes are TRBV10-3 and TRBJ1-5; D might be TRBD1 (6 bases). Trimming removed 5 bases at V and 6 bases at J, with 8 bases between. CDR1 and CDR2 from the germline V gene are ENHRY and SYGVKD. This CDR3 region has 12 residues. The CDR3 region has the DNA TGTGCCATCAGTACAGGGCTTCAGCCCCAGCATTTT. Protein: CAISTGLQPQHF.

The chain links TRBV6-1 to TRBJ1-2, with D tentatively TRBD1 (5 bases). The CDR3 consists of 14 residues. CDR1 is MNHNS and CDR2 is SASEGT in the germline V gene. V lost 1 base to trimming and J lost 7 bases, with 13 bases between them. The chain's CDR3 is CASSEVWGDGGYTF. The CDR3 nucleotides read TGTGCCAGCAGTGAAGTTTGGGGGGACGGTGGCTACACCTTC.

This clone came up a few times. This chain uses TRBV19 with TRBJ2-3; 9 nucleotides match TRBD1. Trimming at V came to 5 bases and at J to 5 bases, leaving 8 bases not matched to a gene. CDR1 is LNHDA, CDR2 SQIVND, per germline (reference sequence). The CDR3 sequence is 15 residues long. This chain's CDR3 is CASSRQGQGIDTQYF. The CDR3 coding sequence is TGTGCCAGTAGTCGACAGGGACAGGGAATAGATACGCAGTATTTT.

This clone came up a few times. The chain uses TRBV9 and TRBJ1-2; D remains ambiguous. The germline gives CDR1 SGDLS, CDR2 YYNGEE. V was trimmed by 0 bases and J by 4 bases, leaving 13 bases between them. The CDR3 has 15 amino acids. The CDR3 nucleotides are TGTGCCAGCAGCGTAGCGGGCCGGGATTTCTATGGCTACACCTTC. It specifies CASSVAGRDFYGYTF.

The chain carries TRBV19 and TRBJ1-1; D ambiguous. CDR3 length: 14 amino acids. Germline V CDR1 and CDR2: LNHDA, SQIVND (reference sequence). V was shortened by 7 bases and J by 3 bases, with 15 bases between the two germline ends. The CDR3 loop reads CASIKTLGDTEAFF. The CDR3 DNA is TGTGCCAGTATTAAGACCCTCGGGGACACTGAAGCTTTCTTT.

This clone showed up just a few times. The rearrangement links TRBV4-2 to TRBJ2-1; TRBD2 aligns across 14 bases. The V and J ends lost 4 bases and 7 bases, in that order; junction bases with no gene match: 9. Germline lookup yields CDR1 LGHNA and CDR2 YNFKEQ. The length of the CDR3 is 17 residues. The CDR3 is CASSLGPTSGRGNEQFF. In DNA, the CDR3 is TGTGCCAGCAGCCTTGGCCCGACTAGCGGGAGGGGGAATGAGCAGTTCTTC.

In this sample, this clone turned up a few times. The chain joins TRBV5-1 to TRBJ2-7; tentatively, D is TRBD1 (6 bases). Trimming took 2 bases from V and 3 from J, leaving 9 bases between them. Germline assignment: CDR1 SGHRS and CDR2 YFSETQ. The CDR3 extends over 13 amino acids. DNA for the CDR3: TGCGCCAGCAGCTTAACAGGGAACTACGAGCAGTACTTC. It specifies CASSLTGNYEQYF.

The chain links TRBV2 to TRBJ2-4; TRBD1 agrees at 11 bases. Looked up from germline, CDR1 is SNHLY and CDR2 is FYNNEI. The CDR3 is made up of 14 amino acids. The V segment lost 10 bases and the J segment 2 bases; nucleotides outside the gene matches: 4. The CDR3 DNA reads as TGTGCCACTGGACAGGGGGCATCCAAAAACATTCAGTACTTC. Translating it yields CATGQGASKNIQYF.

The gene calls are TRBV9 and TRBJ2-6; 11 positions match TRBD1. Germline CDR1 and CDR2: SGDLS and YYNGEE. The CDR3 length is 20 residues. With 0 bases clipped from V and 0 bases from J, the junction kept 8 bases outside the gene matches. CDR3 region: CASSVGTGGELGSGANVLTF. The CDR3 bases are TGTGCCAGCAGCGTAGGGACAGGGGGCGAGTTGGGCTCTGGGGCCAACGTCCTGACTTTC.

This clone was counted between two and nine times. The rearrangement uses TRBV6-6 and TRBJ1-5; a possible D gene is TRBD1 (6 bases). Germline V gene sequence: CDR1 MNHNY, CDR2 SVGAGI (reference sequence). CDR3 length: 13 residues. The ends were cut back, 5 bases at V and 6 bases at J, with 11 bases in the middle. The CDR3 DNA reads TGTGCCAGCAGTATACAGGGTAGTCAGCCCCAGCATTTT. This codes for CASSIQGSQPQHF.

The chain couples TRBV7-8 to TRBJ1-1; a weak D match, TRBD1 (5 bases). Germline CDR1 reads SGHVS; CDR2 reads FQNEAQ. Trimming pared 4 bases from V and 0 bases from J, leaving 15 bases between. CDR3 length: 16 residues. This chain's CDR3 is CASSWPEGRLNTEAFF. The CDR3 nucleotides are TGTGCCAGCAGCTGGCCGGAGGGACGGCTGAACACTGAAGCTTTCTTT. The full variable domain, with the rest looked up from reference TRBV7-8 and TRBJ1-1, is GAGVSQSPRYKVAKRGQDVALRCDPISGHVSLFWYQQALGQGPEFLTYFQNEAQLDKSGLPSDRFFAERPEGSVSTLKIQRTQQEDSAVYLCASSWPEGRLNTEAFFGQGTRLTVV.

This clone appeared a few times. The chain couples TRBV5-1 to TRBJ2-1; D unresolved. Trimming cost V 4 bases and J 7 bases, with 12 bases left between them. This CDR3 spans 13 amino acids. Per the germline V gene, CDR1 is SGHRS and CDR2 is YFSETQ. CDR3 amino acids: CASSHQSGNEQFF. CDR3 nucleotides: TGCGCCAGCAGCCACCAATCCGGGAATGAGCAGTTCTTC.

The chain joins TRBV10-3 to TRBJ2-7, with D maybe TRBD2 (6 bases). The length of the CDR3 is 11 residues. CDR1 is ENHRY, CDR2 SYGVKD, per germline. V shed 11 bases and J shed 5 bases, with 13 bases lying between them. For the CDR3, the DNA is TGTGCCTCGCGGCGCGGGGACGAGCAGTACTTC. It yields the protein CASRRGDEQYF.

This chain connects TRBV14 to TRBJ2-7; the D gene is possibly TRBD1 (5 bases). The CDR3 runs 11 residues. CDR1 SGHDN and CDR2 FVKESK come from the germline V gene. V gave up 4 bases and J gave up 4 bases, with 5 bases separating them. This CDR3 reads CASSRQYEQYF. The CDR3, as DNA: TGTGCCAGCAGCCGACAGTACGAGCAGTACTTC. The variable domain in full, completed from reference TRBV14 and TRBJ2-7, reads EAGVTQFPSHSVIEKGQTVTLRCDPISGHDNLYWYRRVMGKEIKFLLHFVKESKQDESGMPNNRFLAERTGGTYSTLKVQPAELEDSGVYFCASSRQYEQYFGPGTRLTVT.

This clone has only a few counts. The chain links TRBV5-1 to TRBJ2-2; the D gene is possibly TRBD2 (5 bases). V was shortened by 4 bases and J by 5 bases, with 12 bases between the two germline ends. The CDR3 runs to 14 residues. The germline V gene encodes CDR1 SGHRS and CDR2 YFSETQ. CDR3 nucleotides: TGCGCCAGCAGCCTGTCGGGATCAACCGGGGAGCTGTTTTTT. Translating it yields CASSLSGSTGELFF.